The next 21 T cell receptor beta chains were all read from a single sample in a study of early T cells in non-severe SARS-CoV-2 infection. Via MiXCR, TCRdb re-called the 5' RACE reads, giving one row per CDR3 protein. Among approximately 52,000 distinct CDR3 sequences listed, around 8% were seen once. Sequencing input: whole blood. The receptors stem from an adult who was a healthcare worker with PCR-confirmed SARS-CoV-2 infection or an uninfected control (not recorded which).

The chain joins TRBV4-1 to TRBJ2-5; D remains unclear. Per the germline V gene, CDR1 is MGHRA and CDR2 is YSYEKL. V lost 0 bases, J lost 0 bases, and 14 bases lay in between. This CDR3 has 17 residues. CDR3 protein: CASSQDKLALYQETQYF. CDR3 sequence (DNA): TGCGCCAGCAGCCAAGATAAGTTGGCTTTGTACCAAGAGACCCAGTACTTC.

This chain joins TRBV6-5 and TRBJ1-6, with 8 nucleotides matching TRBD1. Germline assignment: CDR1 MNHEY and CDR2 SVGAGI. V dropped 6 bases and J dropped 9; count of bases not matched to a gene: 10. The CDR3 loop spans 15 amino acids. The CDR3, as DNA: TGTGCCAGCAGCCCGAGGACAGGGACATTTTCACCCCTCCACTTT. It translates to CASSPRTGTFSPLHF.

CDR3 sequence: CSARDAGTAPDTQYF. The CDR3 nucleotides read TGCAGTGCTAGAGATGCGGGGACAGCCCCAGATACGCAGTATTTT. This chain joins TRBV20-1 and TRBJ2-3; tentatively, D is TRBD1 (7 bases). Trimming pared 0 bases from V and 4 bases from J, leaving 14 bases between. The CDR3 loop spans 15 amino acids. Germline values: CDR1 DFQATT, CDR2 SNEGSKA (reference sequence).

Notes on this clonotype: One base away lies a much larger clone, so this may be a sequencing read error. This chain joins TRBV7-2 and TRBJ2-7, with 8 bases lining up with TRBD1. This CDR3 comprises 15 residues. In germline, CDR1 is SGHTA, CDR2 FQGNSA. The CDR3 spells CVSSRTGQSSYEQYF. The CDR3 DNA reads TGTGTCAGCAGCCGGACAGGGCAGAGCTCCTACGAGCAGTACTTC.

This clonotype has a count of ten or more. The rearrangement uses TRBV7-9 and TRBJ2-1; 7 bases agree with TRBD1. This CDR3 contains 13 residues. The V gene end was trimmed by 1 base and the J gene end by 9 bases; junction bases not matched to a gene: 3. CDR1 is SEHNR and CDR2 is FQNEAQ in the germline V gene (reference sequence). DNA of the CDR3: TGTGCCAGCAGCTTAGGACAGGGTATTGAGCAGTTCTTC. Its translation: CASSLGQGIEQFF.

This clonotype came up many times. The chain has TRBV19 and TRBJ2-3; tentatively, D is TRBD1 (7 bases). The CDR3 has 14 amino acids. Germline V gene sequence: CDR1 LNHDA, CDR2 SQIVND (reference sequence). V was trimmed by 10 bases and J by 1 base, leaving 15 bases between them. The CDR3: CATRTRGGTDTQYF. CDR3 DNA: TGTGCCACTAGGACCAGGGGGGGCACAGATACGCAGTATTTT.

This clonotype was recorded at least ten times. The chain links TRBV27 to TRBJ2-5, with unresolved D. CDR1 and CDR2 from the germline V gene are MNHEY and SMNVEV (reference sequence). Trimming stripped 1 base from V and 2 bases from J, with 8 bases between. CDR3 length equals 14 residues. The CDR3 coding sequence is TGTGCCAGCAGTTTATTGGGCGTTCAAGAGACCCAGTACTTC. Amino acids: CASSLLGVQETQYF.

This clonotype occurred many times. This chain links TRBV12-3 or TRBV12-4 with TRBJ2-5; TRBD1 matches 7 bases. With 6 bases clipped from V and 3 bases from J, the junction kept 10 bases outside the gene matches. The CDR3 extends over 15 amino acids. Here the CDR3 DNA reads TGTGCCAGCAGCCGACAGGGCACCCCGAAAGAGACCCAGTACTTC. It yields the protein CASSRQGTPKETQYF.

This clonotype appeared many times. The rearrangement uses TRBV5-1 and TRBJ2-4, with 9 positions matching TRBD1. The CDR3 totals 15 residues. The germline V gene has CDR1 SGHRS and CDR2 YFSETQ. Trimming took 0 bases from V and 4 from J; bases not matched to a gene: 2. The CDR3 DNA reads as TGCGCCAGCAGCTTGGAAGGGACAGGGAAAAACATTCAGTACTTC. Encoded protein: CASSLEGTGKNIQYF.

This clonotype appeared a few times. The chain uses TRBV12-3 or TRBV12-4 and TRBJ2-7; D unclear. Trimming cost V 8 bases and J 2 bases, with 19 bases left between them. The CDR3 contains 15 residues. CDR3 DNA sequence: TGTGCCAGCTATTATAGGTACCTGGCAACCTACGAGCAGTACTTC. It codes for CASYYRYLATYEQYF.

This clonotype has at least ten counts. V usage is TRBV12-3 or TRBV12-4 and J usage is TRBJ1-2, with D perhaps TRBD1 (6 bases). Between the trimmed V and J ends, which lost 5 bases and 1 base, there was a span of 11 bases. The CDR3 is 14 amino acids. The CDR3 sequence is CASSRTEDNYGYTF. DNA for the CDR3: TGTGCCAGCAGTAGGACAGAGGATAACTATGGCTACACCTTC.

The chain is built from TRBV29-1 and TRBJ2-1; 11 positions agree with TRBD2. With V trimmed by 4 bases and J by 0 bases, 5 bases remained unmatched. This CDR3 is 16 amino acids long. CDR1 SQVTM and CDR2 ANQGSEA come from the germline V gene. The CDR3 DNA reads TGCAGCGTTGGTCAACTAGCGGGAGCCTCCTACAATGAGCAGTTCTTC. Its translation is CSVGQLAGASYNEQFF.

This clonotype has only a few counts. This chain connects TRBV19 to TRBJ2-4; D gene uncertain. The CDR3 loop spans 16 amino acids. Germline V gene data show CDR1 as LNHDA and CDR2 as SQIVND (reference sequence). V lost 9 bases and J lost 0, with 18 bases in between. In nucleotides, the CDR3 is TGTGCCAGCGCTGGCAACGGGTTATTAGCCAAAAACATTCAGTACTTC. This translates into CASAGNGLLAKNIQYF.

This clonotype showed up many times. The chain combines TRBV6-4 with TRBJ2-2; no reliable D call. CDR1 MRHNA and CDR2 SNTAGT come from the germline V gene. Deletions cut 3 bases from V and 6 bases from J, with 8 bases between. The CDR3 is made up of 13 amino acids. The CDR3 nucleotides are TGTGCCAGCAGTGAGGATAGTCCCGGGGAGCTGTTTTTT. Translated, it gives CASSEDSPGELFF.

The chain employs TRBV7-6 and TRBJ2-3, with D possibly matching TRBD1 (5 bases). The CDR3 has 17 residues. Germline values: CDR1 SGHVS, CDR2 FNYEAQ. The V and J ends lost 1 base and 0 bases respectively, with 14 bases between them. This CDR3 is CASSLELGATSTDTQYF. CDR3 nucleotides: TGTGCCAGCAGCTTAGAGTTAGGGGCTACTAGCACAGATACGCAGTATTTT.

The genes are TRBV28 and TRBJ2-7; 10 nucleotides agree with TRBD2. With V trimmed by 3 bases and J by 9 bases, 14 bases remained unmatched. CDR3 length: 16 amino acids. Germline CDR1 reads MDHEN; CDR2 reads SYDVKM. The CDR3 bases are TGTGCCAGCAGTTTGTCCCCCGGGACTAGCGAGGTTGGGCAGTACTTC. It encodes CASSLSPGTSEVGQYF.

The chain links TRBV27 to TRBJ1-2, with 11 bases lining up with TRBD1. The CDR3 length is 15 residues. V trimming: 4 bases; J trimming: 7 bases; junction bases outside the gene matches: 8. CDR1 and CDR2 from the germline V gene are MNHEY and SMNVEV (reference sequence). CDR3 region: CASSSSGTGGLGYTF. As DNA, the CDR3 is TGTGCCAGCAGTTCCTCCGGGACAGGGGGACTTGGCTACACCTTC.

This clonotype appeared many times. The gene calls are TRBV5-1 and TRBJ2-5, with 7 positions matching TRBD2. The CDR3 has 14 amino acids. Germline V lookup: CDR1 SGHRS, CDR2 YFSETQ. V lost 0 bases to trimming and J lost 5 bases; unmatched junction nucleotides: 4. CDR3 region: CASSLGGGRETQYF. In DNA form, the CDR3 reads TGCGCCAGCAGCTTGGGCGGGGGACGGGAGACCCAGTACTTC.

This chain connects TRBV3-1 to TRBJ1-6; D unclear. The V gene's germline CDR1 is LGHDT and CDR2 YNNKEL (reference sequence). This CDR3 has 15 amino acids. The V end lost 1 base, the J end lost 9 bases, and 13 bases lay between the germline ends. The CDR3 here is CASSQGEVRASPLHF. The CDR3 nucleotides are TGTGCCAGCAGCCAAGGGGAGGTTCGGGCTTCACCCCTCCACTTT.

There are many counts of this clonotype. The chain combines TRBV7-2 with TRBJ2-7; 8 bases fit TRBD1. The CDR3 spans 15 residues. Losses at the gene ends were 6 bases for V and 3 bases for J; bases not matched to a gene: 10. Germline lookup yields CDR1 SGHTA and CDR2 FQGNSA. The CDR3 here is CASSPRDRPFYEQYF. The CDR3 DNA sequence: TGTGCCAGCAGTCCGCGGGACAGGCCCTTCTACGAGCAGTACTTC.

The J gene is TRBJ2-1, the V gene TRBV28; D gene unclear. Germline CDR1 MDHEN, CDR2 SYDVKM. The CDR3 is 12 residues long. V lost 2 bases, J lost 12 bases, and 11 bases lay in between. CDR3 sequence (DNA): TGTGCCAGCAGTTTAAATCCCCCGGGGCAGTTCTTC. This translates into CASSLNPPGQFF.